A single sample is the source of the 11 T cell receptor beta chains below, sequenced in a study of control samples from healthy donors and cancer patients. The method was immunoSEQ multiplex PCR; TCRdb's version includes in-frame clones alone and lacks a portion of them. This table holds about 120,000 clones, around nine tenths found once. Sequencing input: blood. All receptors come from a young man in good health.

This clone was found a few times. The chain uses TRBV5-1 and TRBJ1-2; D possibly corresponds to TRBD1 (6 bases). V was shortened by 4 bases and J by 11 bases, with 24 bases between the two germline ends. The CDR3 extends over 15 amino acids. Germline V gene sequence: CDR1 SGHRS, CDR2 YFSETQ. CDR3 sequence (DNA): TGCGCCAGCAGCCTCGAAGTGGGGACATCGCTTGGGTACACCTTC. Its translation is CASSLEVGTSLGYTF.

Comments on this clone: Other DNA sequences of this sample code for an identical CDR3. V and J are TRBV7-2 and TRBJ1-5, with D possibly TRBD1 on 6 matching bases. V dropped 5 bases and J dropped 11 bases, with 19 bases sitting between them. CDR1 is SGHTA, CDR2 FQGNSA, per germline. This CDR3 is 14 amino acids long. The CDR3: CASSQGQGPPAQHF. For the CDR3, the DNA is TGTGCCAGCAGCCAGGGGCAGGGTCCTCCAGCCCAGCATTTT.

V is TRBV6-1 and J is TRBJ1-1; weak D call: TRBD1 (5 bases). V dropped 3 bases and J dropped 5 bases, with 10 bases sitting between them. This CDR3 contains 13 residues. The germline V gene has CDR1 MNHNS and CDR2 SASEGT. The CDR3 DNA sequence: TGTGCCAGCAGTGATATAGGGGAAACTGAAGCTTTCTTT. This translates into CASSDIGETEAFF.

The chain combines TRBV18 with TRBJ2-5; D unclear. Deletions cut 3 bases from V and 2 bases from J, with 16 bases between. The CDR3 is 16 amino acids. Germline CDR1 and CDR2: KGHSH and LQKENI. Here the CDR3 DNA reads TGTGCCAGCTCACCGAGATTCGGTGGATCTCAAGAGACCCAGTACTTC. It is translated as CASSPRFGGSQETQYF.

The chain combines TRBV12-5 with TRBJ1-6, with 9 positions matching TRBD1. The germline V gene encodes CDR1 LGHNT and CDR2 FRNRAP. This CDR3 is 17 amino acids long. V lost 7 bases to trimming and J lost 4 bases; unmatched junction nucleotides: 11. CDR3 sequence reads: CASARTGAEVYNSPLHF. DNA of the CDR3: TGTGCTAGTGCCCGGACAGGGGCGGAGGTATATAATTCACCCCTCCACTTT.

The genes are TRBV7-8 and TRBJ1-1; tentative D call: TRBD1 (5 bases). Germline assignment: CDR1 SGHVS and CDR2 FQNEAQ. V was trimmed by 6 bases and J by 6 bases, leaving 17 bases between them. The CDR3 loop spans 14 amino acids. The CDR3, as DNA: TGTGCCAGCAGTCCTGACAGTCTCTTGGCTGAAGCTTTCTTT. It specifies CASSPDSLLAEAFF.

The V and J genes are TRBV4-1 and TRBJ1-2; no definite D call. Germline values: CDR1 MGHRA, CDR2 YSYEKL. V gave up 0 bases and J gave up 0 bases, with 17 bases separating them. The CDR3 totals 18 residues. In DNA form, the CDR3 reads TGCGCCAGCAGCCAAGATGGCGGTCCCTCGGGAACTAACTATGGCTACACCTTC. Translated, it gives CASSQDGGPSGTNYGYTF.

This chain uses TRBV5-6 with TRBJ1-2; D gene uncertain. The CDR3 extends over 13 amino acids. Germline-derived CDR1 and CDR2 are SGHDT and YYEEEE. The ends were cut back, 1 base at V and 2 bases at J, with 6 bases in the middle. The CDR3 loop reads CASSLNGNYGYTF. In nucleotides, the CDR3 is TGTGCCAGCAGCTTGAATGGGAACTATGGCTACACCTTC.

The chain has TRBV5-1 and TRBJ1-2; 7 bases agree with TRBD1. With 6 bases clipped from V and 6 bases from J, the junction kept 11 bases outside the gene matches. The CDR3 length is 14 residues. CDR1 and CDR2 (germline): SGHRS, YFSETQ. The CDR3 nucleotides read TGCGCCAGCACCGAGGGGGCGGAAGGAAATGGCTACACCTTC. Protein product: CASTEGAEGNGYTF.

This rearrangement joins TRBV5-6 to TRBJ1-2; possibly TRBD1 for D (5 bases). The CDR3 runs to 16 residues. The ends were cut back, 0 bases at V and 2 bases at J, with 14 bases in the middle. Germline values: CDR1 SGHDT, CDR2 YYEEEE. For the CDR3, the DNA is TGTGCCAGCAGCTTGGTAGGACAAATTTCCAACTATGGCTACACCTTC. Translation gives CASSLVGQISNYGYTF.

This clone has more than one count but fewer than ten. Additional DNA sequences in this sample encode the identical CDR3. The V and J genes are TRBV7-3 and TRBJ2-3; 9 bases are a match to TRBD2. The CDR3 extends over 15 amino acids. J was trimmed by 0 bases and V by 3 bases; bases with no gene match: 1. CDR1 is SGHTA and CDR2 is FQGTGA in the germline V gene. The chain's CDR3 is CASSFSGGSTDTQYF. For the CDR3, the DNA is TGTGCCAGCAGCTTTAGCGGGGGAAGCACAGATACGCAGTATTTT.